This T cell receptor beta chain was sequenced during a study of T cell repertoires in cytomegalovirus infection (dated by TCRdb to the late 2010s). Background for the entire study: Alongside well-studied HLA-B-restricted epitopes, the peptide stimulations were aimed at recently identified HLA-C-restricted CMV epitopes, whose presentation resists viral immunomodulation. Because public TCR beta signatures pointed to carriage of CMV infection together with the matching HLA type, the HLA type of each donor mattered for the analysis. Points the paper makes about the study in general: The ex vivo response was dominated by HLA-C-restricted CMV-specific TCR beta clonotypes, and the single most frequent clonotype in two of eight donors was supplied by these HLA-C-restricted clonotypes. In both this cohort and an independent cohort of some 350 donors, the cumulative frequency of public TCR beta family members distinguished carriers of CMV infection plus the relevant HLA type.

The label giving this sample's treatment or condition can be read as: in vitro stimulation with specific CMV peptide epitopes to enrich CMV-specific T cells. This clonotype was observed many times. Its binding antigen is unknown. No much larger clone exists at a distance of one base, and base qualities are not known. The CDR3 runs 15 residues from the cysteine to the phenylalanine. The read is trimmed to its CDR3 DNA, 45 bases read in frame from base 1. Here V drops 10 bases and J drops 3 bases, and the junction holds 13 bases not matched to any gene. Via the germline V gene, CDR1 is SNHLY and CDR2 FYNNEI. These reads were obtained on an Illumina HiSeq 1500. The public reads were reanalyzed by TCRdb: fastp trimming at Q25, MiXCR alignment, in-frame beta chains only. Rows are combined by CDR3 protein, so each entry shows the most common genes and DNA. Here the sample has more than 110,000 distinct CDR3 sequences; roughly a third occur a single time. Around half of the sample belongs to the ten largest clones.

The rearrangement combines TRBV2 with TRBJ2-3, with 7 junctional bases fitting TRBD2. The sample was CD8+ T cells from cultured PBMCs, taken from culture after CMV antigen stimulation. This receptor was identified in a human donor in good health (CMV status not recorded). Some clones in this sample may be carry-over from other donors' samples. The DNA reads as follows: TGTGCCATCGACTCCGGAGCGGGGATAACAGATACGCAGTATTTT. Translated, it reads CAIDSGAGITDTQYF.